Sequencing of this TCR beta chain was carried out in a study of control samples from healthy donors and cancer patients. This CDR3 comprises 15 residues. Germline assignment: CDR1 SGHTA and CDR2 FQGNSA. With 0 bases clipped from V and 2 bases from J, the junction kept 2 bases outside the gene matches. Measured with immunoSEQ multiplex PCR; TCRdb has only the in-frame clones, and not every one. This sample yields over 45,000 clones, of which about 92% are seen a single time; roughly 0.8% belongs to the top ten. This clone was observed once. This chain connects TRBV7-2 to TRBJ2-7, with 9 bases lining up with TRBD1. This TCR was recovered from a man aged 25-40 years with colorectal cancer. Sequenced sample: PBMCs. The CDR3 here is CASSLADRGPYEQYF. In DNA form, the CDR3 reads TGTGCCAGCAGCTTAGCGGACAGGGGCCCCTACGAGCAGTACTTC.